One and the same sample provided the 24 T cell receptor beta chains below, sequenced in a study of T cells in Graves' hyperthyroidism and ophthalmopathy. Regions amplified from RNA transcripts were the TCR beta CDR3 regions. An initial round of RT-PCR targeting the TCR CDR3 relied on the HTBI primer set. TCRdb reprocessed the multiplex PCR reads with MiXCR, giving one entry per CDR3 protein. This table has roughly 700,000 distinct CDR3 sequences, less than 15% appearing once. Material for sequencing was blood. The source is a woman aged 18 to 35 with Graves' hyperthyroidism.

This clonotype occurred many times. In DNA, the CDR3 is TGCAGTGCGGGCCCGGGGAATCAGCCCCAGCATTTT. Protein sequence: CSAGPGNQPQHF. The chain carries TRBV20-1 and TRBJ1-5; D not resolved. Trimming removed 6 bases at V and 4 bases at J, with 10 bases between. Germline V CDR1 and CDR2: DFQATT, SNEGSKA (reference sequence). This CDR3 has 12 amino acids.

This clonotype occurred many times. The chain joins TRBV11-2 to TRBJ1-3; D possibly corresponds to TRBD1 (5 bases). This CDR3 spans 15 amino acids. The germline V gene encodes CDR1 SGHAT and CDR2 FQNNGV. V lost 4 bases and J 2 bases, leaving 12 bases between the germline ends. The CDR3 loop reads CASSSRPGAGNTIYF. The CDR3 nucleotides are TGTGCCAGCAGCTCGAGGCCGGGGGCTGGAAACACCATATATTTT.

This clonotype is medium-sized. CDR3 DNA: TGTGCCAGCAGGCGGAACCCGGCTGACATTCAGTACTTC. It encodes CASRRNPADIQYF. This sequence joins TRBV28 and TRBJ2-4; no definite D call. There are 13 residues in the CDR3. Germline assignment: CDR1 MDHEN and CDR2 SYDVKM. V gave up 6 bases and J gave up 8 bases, with 14 bases separating them.

The table lists this clonotype with a count of one. The chain couples TRBV7-8 to TRBJ1-4; D call uncertain. Germline V lookup: CDR1 SGHVS, CDR2 FQNEAQ. The length of the CDR3 is 15 residues. V was pared by 3 bases and J by 0 bases, with 8 bases between. CDR3: CASSFSPATNEKLFF. Written as DNA, the CDR3 is TGTGCCAGCAGCTTCAGCCCTGCAACTAATGAAAAACTGTTTTTT.

The genes are TRBV29-1 and TRBJ1-1; 8 bases match TRBD1. The CDR3 extends over 12 amino acids. V dropped 6 bases and J dropped 4; count of bases not matched to a gene: 4. Germline CDR1 SQVTM, CDR2 ANQGSEA. In nucleotides, the CDR3 is TGCAGCGTAAAACAGGGGGGCACTGAAGCTTTCTTT. Translation: CSVKQGGTEAFF.

This chain connects TRBV29-1 to TRBJ2-7; either TRBD1 or TRBD2 may supply D (6 bases each). The CDR3 sequence is 13 residues long. V was trimmed by 6 bases and J by 5 bases, leaving 17 bases between them. The V gene's germline CDR1 is SQVTM and CDR2 ANQGSEA. CDR3 sequence reads: CSVKGGDRDEQYF. The CDR3 DNA sequence: TGCAGCGTCAAGGGGGGTGATAGGGACGAGCAGTACTTC.

At least ten counts were recorded for this clonotype. The rearrangement links TRBV3-1 to TRBJ1-5, with D possibly TRBD1 on 5 matching bases. The CDR3 extends over 14 amino acids. Germline V CDR1 and CDR2: LGHDT, YNNKEL (reference sequence). Trimming pared 0 bases from V and 12 bases from J, leaving 15 bases between. The CDR3 loop is CASSQDSGSQDQHF. The CDR3 nucleotides read TGTGCCAGCAGCCAAGATTCAGGGAGTCAAGACCAGCATTTT.

On this clonotype itself: This could be a read error, since a much larger clone is one nucleotide away. The CDR3 end shows no conserved phenylalanine or tryptophan, and so a read error is likely. This chain links TRBV5-1 with TRBJ1-1; D gene uncertain. The V gene's germline CDR1 is SGHRS and CDR2 YFSETQ. The germline V and J ends were trimmed by 4 bases and 3 bases, with 19 bases remaining between them. The CDR3 extends over 16 amino acids. In DNA, the CDR3 is TGCGCCAGCAGCCGAGTGCGGGATATAGGTGACACTGAAGCTTTCTTG. Its protein is CASSRVRDIGDTEAFL.

The J gene is TRBJ2-1, the V gene TRBV14; 8 bases agree with TRBD2. The CDR3 has 17 residues. J lost 4 bases, V lost 2 bases, and 10 bases had no gene match. Germline V lookup: CDR1 SGHDN, CDR2 FVKESK. The CDR3 loop is CASSQHPRPSGYNEQFF. DNA for the CDR3: TGTGCCAGCAGCCAACACCCCAGGCCTAGCGGGTACAATGAGCAGTTCTTC.

The rearrangement uses TRBV29-1 and TRBJ2-2; 13 bases align to TRBD2. CDR1 and CDR2 (germline): SQVTM, ANQGSEA. This CDR3 spans 17 amino acids. V lost 8 bases, J lost 4 bases, and 13 bases stayed unmatched. The DNA of the CDR3 is TGCAGCCCTGACCCGGGACTAGCGGGAAGTTGCACCGGGGAGCTGTTTTTT. It is translated as CSPDPGLAGSCTGELFF.

This clonotype was observed a handful of times. This rearrangement joins TRBV18 to TRBJ2-5; D possibly corresponds to TRBD2 (5 bases). Germline assignment: CDR1 KGHSH and CDR2 LQKENI. Deletions cut 1 base from V and 5 bases from J, with 14 bases between. The CDR3 totals 15 residues. DNA for the CDR3: TGTGCCAGCTCACCACTACTCAGTGAGCGGGAGACCCAGTACTTC. Its protein is CASSPLLSERETQYF. Supplemented by reference TRBV18 and TRBJ2-5, the full variable domain reads NAGVMQNPRHLVRRRGQEARLRCSPMKGHSHVYWYRQLPEEGLKFMVYLQKENIIDESGMPKERFSAEFPKEGPSILRIQQVVRGDSAAYFCASSPLLSERETQYFGPGTRLLVL.

This CDR3 is CASSIDRGVSPEAFF. The CDR3 DNA sequence: TGTGCCAGTAGTATAGATCGAGGGGTTTCACCTGAAGCTTTCTTT. The rearrangement links TRBV19 to TRBJ1-1; weak D call: TRBD1 (5 bases). CDR3 length equals 15 residues. CDR1 is LNHDA, CDR2 SQIVND, per germline (reference sequence). Trimming removed 0 bases at V and 6 bases at J, with 14 bases between.

This clonotype has ten or more counts. The V and J genes are TRBV11-2 and TRBJ2-3; TRBD2 matches at 10 bases. The germline V gene has CDR1 SGHAT and CDR2 FQNNGV. There are 14 residues in the CDR3. V dropped 5 bases and J dropped 7; count of bases not matched to a gene: 6. CDR3 sequence (DNA): TGTGCCAGCAGCCCCATAGCGGGAGGTAATACGCAGTATTTT. It translates to CASSPIAGGNTQYF.

This clonotype has at least ten counts. This chain links TRBV12-3 or TRBV12-4 with TRBJ2-7, with D hard to call. This CDR3 is 9 amino acids long. V dropped 7 bases and J dropped 4 bases, with 2 bases sitting between them. DNA of the CDR3: TGTGCCAGCATATACGAGCAGTACTTC. It yields the protein CASIYEQYF.

Many counts were recorded for this clonotype. The rearrangement joins TRBV29-1 to TRBJ1-2; TRBD1 might be the D (6 bases). Between the trimmed V and J ends, which lost 4 bases and 6 bases, there was a span of 15 bases. This CDR3 has 13 residues. Germline V CDR1 and CDR2: SQVTM, ANQGSEA. CDR3 sequence reads: CSVVFRGYDGYTF. CDR3 coding DNA: TGCAGCGTTGTATTTAGGGGGTATGATGGCTACACCTTC.

The chain recombines TRBV24-1 with TRBJ1-2; D remains ambiguous. The CDR3 covers 13 residues. The germline V gene encodes CDR1 KGHDR and CDR2 SFDVKD. With 3 bases removed from V and 4 bases from J, the gap between germline ends came to 8 bases. The CDR3 reads CATSDTETYGYTF. The CDR3 DNA sequence: TGTGCCACCAGTGATACTGAGACCTATGGCTACACCTTC.

The rearrangement uses TRBV29-1 and TRBJ1-1, with D possibly being TRBD1 (5 bases). V lost 4 bases, J lost 4 bases, and 10 bases lay in between. In germline, CDR1 is SQVTM, CDR2 ANQGSEA. There are 12 residues in the CDR3. Here the CDR3 DNA reads TGCAGCGTTGGCGCCAGGGCCACTGAAGCTTTCTTT. It yields the protein CSVGARATEAFF.

This clonotype was found many times. V usage is TRBV7-6 and J usage is TRBJ2-1; 9 nucleotides agree with TRBD2. There are 13 residues in the CDR3. Trimming took 5 bases from V and 9 from J; bases not matched to a gene: 5. CDR1 is SGHVS and CDR2 is FNYEAQ in the germline V gene. The chain's CDR3 is CASSPGLAREQFF. For the CDR3, the DNA is TGTGCCAGCAGCCCGGGACTAGCTCGTGAGCAGTTCTTC.

This clonotype has a handful of counts. One end of the junction does not line up with germline, which may come from a read error. This chain links TRBV20-1 with TRBJ2-1; D is unresolved. Germline V CDR1 and CDR2: DFQATT, SNEGSKA (reference sequence). The CDR3 length is 11 residues. In DNA form, the CDR3 reads TGCAGTGCGGTTCACTACAGTGAGCAGTTCTTC. Its protein product is CSAVHYSEQFF.

This clonotype occurred many times. In nucleotides, the CDR3 is TGTGCCAGCAGTTACTCGAAGACGGGCCCCTATGGCTACACCTTC. This gives the protein CASSYSKTGPYGYTF. The gene calls are TRBV6-5 and TRBJ1-2, with D hard to call. From germline, CDR1 is MNHEY and CDR2 SVGAGI. The CDR3 has 15 residues. V was clipped by 0 bases and J by 4 bases, with 12 bases between them.

In this sample, this clonotype turned up a few times. The chain combines TRBV28 with TRBJ1-2; TRBD1 is a possible D gene (6 bases). The CDR3 runs to 16 residues. The germline V and J ends were trimmed by 1 base and 2 bases, with 14 bases remaining between them. Germline V gene lookup returns CDR1 MDHEN and CDR2 SYDVKM. The CDR3 region is CASSLYRRGLNYGYTF. The CDR3 coding sequence is TGTGCCAGCAGTTTATACCGCAGGGGTCTCAACTATGGCTACACCTTC.

This clonotype was seen repeatedly, ten times or more. This chain joins TRBV2 and TRBJ2-1; D possibly corresponds to TRBD2 (6 bases). Trimming took off 5 bases at V and 3 bases at J, with 14 bases between the two ends. CDR3 length: 15 residues. Germline V gene lookup returns CDR1 SNHLY and CDR2 FYNNEI. This CDR3 reads CASSLTGTFYNEQFF. CDR3 sequence (DNA): TGTGCCAGCAGTCTCACCGGGACTTTCTACAATGAGCAGTTCTTC.

The table lists this clonotype with a few counts. The junction departs from germline at one end; a sequencing error may be responsible. The chain links TRBV7-9 to TRBJ2-5; perhaps D is TRBD1 or TRBD2 (5 bases each). The CDR3 totals 14 residues. The germline V gene has CDR1 SEHNR and CDR2 FQNEAQ (reference sequence). CDR3 nucleotide sequence: TGTGCCAGCAGCTTAAAGGGACCCCAAGAGGCCCAGTACTTC. It codes for CASSLKGPQEAQYF. Using reference TRBV7-9 and TRBJ2-5 for the parts outside the CDR3, the full variable domain is DTGVSQNPRHKITKRGQNVTFRCDPISEHNRLYWYRQTLGQGPEFLTYFQNEAQLEKSRLLSDRFSAERPKGSFSTLEIQRTEQGDSAMYLCASSLKGPQEAQYFGPGTRLLVL.

This clonotype was detected ten times or more. V is TRBV6-5 and J is TRBJ2-3, with 10 bases that match TRBD2. Per the germline V gene, CDR1 is MNHEY and CDR2 is SVGAGI. There are 19 residues in the CDR3. The junction had 14 bases not matched to a gene; V was cut back by 4 bases and J by 1 base. CDR3 nucleotide sequence: TGTGCCAGCAGTTCACTAAGTAAGCGGGAGGGCCCGCGCACAGATACGCAGTATTTT. Residues: CASSSLSKREGPRTDTQYF.